These 20 T cell receptor beta chains were all obtained from the same sample, sequenced in a study of cytomegalovirus exposure and HLA in healthy donors. Researchers ran the PCR with 60 Vbeta and 13 Jbeta primers. Some clones are missing from TCRdb's copy, which holds only in-frame ones; the method was immunoSEQ multiplex PCR. This sample has 150,000 to 200,000 clones; 70% to 80% occur once, and the top ten carry about 2.1%. Sequenced: PBMCs. Receptors originate from a man aged 25-45 years in good health and CMV-seronegative.

The V call is TRBV4-1, the J call TRBJ2-7; TRBD2 matches 7 bases. There are 14 residues in the CDR3. Trimming removed 1 base from V and 5 bases from J; junction bases left unmatched: 5. CDR1 MGHRA and CDR2 YSYEKL come from the germline V gene. The CDR3 region has the DNA TGCGCCAGCAGCCAAGCGGGAGGTTCGGACGAGCAGTACTTC. It translates to CASSQAGGSDEQYF.

V is TRBV28 and J is TRBJ1-1; 7 bases align to TRBD1. V gave up 6 bases and J gave up 1 base; unmatched junction bases: 8. Germline CDR1 MDHEN, CDR2 SYDVKM. CDR3 size: 15 residues. CDR3 protein: CASRRPGQRNTEAFF. The CDR3 DNA follows: TGTGCCAGCAGACGTCCGGGACAGCGGAACACTGAAGCTTTCTTT.

The CDR3 DNA follows: TGTGCCAGCAAGGAGAGATCGGCCAAAAACATTCAGTACTTC. This sequence encodes CASKERSAKNIQYF. The chain has TRBV27 and TRBJ2-4; D not resolved. The germline V gene encodes CDR1 MNHEY and CDR2 SMNVEV (reference sequence). This CDR3 spans 14 amino acids. The V end lost 7 bases, the J end lost 1 base, and 11 bases lay between the germline ends.

The chain is built from TRBV28 and TRBJ2-7, with 9 nucleotides matching TRBD1. This CDR3 has 16 residues. Per the germline V gene, CDR1 is MDHEN and CDR2 is SYDVKM. V was clipped by 4 bases and J by 3 bases; unmatched bases: 10. The DNA of the CDR3 is TGTGCCAGCAGTTCCTGGGGACAGGGCCATGACTACGAGCAGTACTTC. This gives the protein CASSSWGQGHDYEQYF.

This clone appeared a single time. The CDR3 DNA reads TGTGCCAGCAGTGCCCCAGACAGGGCCCGACCCTACGAGCAGTACTTC. It translates to CASSAPDRARPYEQYF. The rearrangement links TRBV2 to TRBJ2-7, with 7 bases that match TRBD1. J was trimmed by 2 bases and V by 4 bases; bases with no gene match: 11. Per germline, CDR1 SNHLY and CDR2 FYNNEI. CDR3 length: 16 amino acids.

V usage is TRBV19 and J usage is TRBJ1-5; 8 nucleotides match TRBD1. J lost 5 bases, V lost 5 bases, and 11 bases had no gene match. The V gene's germline CDR1 is LNHDA and CDR2 SQIVND (reference sequence). The CDR3 runs to 16 residues. CDR3 in amino acids: CASSALGQGADQPQHF. The DNA for the CDR3 is TGTGCCAGTAGTGCCTTAGGGCAGGGGGCCGATCAGCCCCAGCATTTT.

This clone was recorded once. The J gene is TRBJ1-1, the V gene TRBV19; no clear D. The CDR3 extends over 17 amino acids. Germline CDR1 reads LNHDA; CDR2 reads SQIVND (reference sequence). V dropped 9 bases and J dropped 0 bases, with 23 bases sitting between them. CDR3 sequence: CAREREGTLNMNTEAFF. DNA of the CDR3: TGTGCCAGGGAGCGAGAAGGCACCCTAAACATGAACACTGAAGCTTTCTTT.

J is TRBJ2-1 and V is TRBV7-9; D perhaps matches TRBD2 (6 bases). Germline V CDR1 and CDR2: SEHNR, FQNEAQ (reference sequence). The CDR3 spans 15 residues. V lost 0 bases and J 2 bases, leaving 8 bases between the germline ends. CDR3 DNA: TGTGCCAGCAGCTTAGCGGGAGGCCCCTACAATGAGCAGTTCTTC. Translation: CASSLAGGPYNEQFF.

The V gene is TRBV27, the J gene TRBJ1-2, with 10 bases identical to TRBD1. The J segment lost 8 bases and the V segment lost 5 bases, leaving 8 bases of the junction unmatched. This CDR3 has 14 amino acids. The germline V gene has CDR1 MNHEY and CDR2 SMNVEV (reference sequence). The CDR3 reads CASSKGQGSRGYTF. CDR3 nucleotides: TGTGCCAGCAGTAAGGGACAGGGGTCGCGCGGCTACACCTTC.

The rearrangement links TRBV25-1 to TRBJ2-4; 8 bases are shared with TRBD1. Germline loops: CDR1 MGHDK, CDR2 SYGVNS. Unmatched junction bases numbered 7, after V lost 4 bases and J lost 8 bases. The CDR3 totals 14 residues. This CDR3 reads CASSAGQGWDIQYF. DNA for the CDR3: TGTGCCAGCAGTGCAGGACAGGGATGGGACATTCAGTACTTC.

The J gene is TRBJ2-6, the V gene TRBV27; D remains unclear. Trimming shortened V by 2 bases and J by 2 bases, and 4 bases separated the two germline ends. The CDR3 covers 14 residues. From germline, CDR1 is MNHEY and CDR2 SMNVEV (reference sequence). The CDR3 sequence: CASSLTAGANVLTF. The DNA for the CDR3 is TGTGCCAGCAGTTTAACTGCTGGGGCCAACGTCCTGACTTTC.

The rearrangement uses TRBV28 and TRBJ2-7, with 12 bases lining up with TRBD2. The V and J ends lost 6 bases and 3 bases, in that order; junction bases with no gene match: 9. The germline gives CDR1 MDHEN, CDR2 SYDVKM. The CDR3 has 16 residues. DNA of the CDR3: TGTGCCAGCAGGGACAGACGACTAGCGGGAGTCTACGAGCAGTACTTC. This encodes CASRDRRLAGVYEQYF.

This clone was counted between two and nine times. The chain couples TRBV7-9 to TRBJ2-1; D perhaps matches TRBD2 (5 bases). Trimming removed 5 bases from V and 0 bases from J, with 11 bases in between. Germline V lookup: CDR1 SEHNR, CDR2 FQNEAQ (reference sequence). The CDR3 contains 15 residues. CDR3 amino acids: CASSPGLSSYNEQFF. The DNA of the CDR3 is TGTGCCAGCAGCCCCGGACTGAGCTCCTACAATGAGCAGTTCTTC.

This clone was seen once. V usage is TRBV4-2 and J usage is TRBJ2-2, with 10 nucleotides matching TRBD2. This CDR3 spans 17 amino acids. After removal of 1 base from V and 5 bases from J, the junction contained 7 bases not matched to a gene. Germline CDR1 and CDR2: LGHNA and YNFKEQ. CDR3: CASSQGLAGVSTGELFF. The DNA of the CDR3 is TGTGCCAGCAGCCAAGGGCTAGCGGGAGTATCGACCGGGGAGCTGTTTTTT.

The V and J genes are TRBV5-6 and TRBJ2-1; 13 nucleotides line up with TRBD2. This CDR3 spans 16 amino acids. The V gene end was trimmed by 4 bases and the J gene end by 10 bases; junction bases not matched to a gene: 11. Per germline, CDR1 SGHDT and CDR2 YYEEEE. The CDR3 sequence is CASSVRLAGGLREQFF. DNA for the CDR3: TGTGCCAGCAGCGTGAGACTAGCGGGAGGCCTTAGGGAGCAGTTCTTC.

This clone was counted between two and nine times. The chain combines TRBV30 with TRBJ2-5; 12 nucleotides agree with TRBD2. The DNA end favors TRBJ2-7, so the J call may be wrong. Germline values: CDR1 GTSNPN, CDR2 SVGIG (reference sequence). CDR3 length equals 16 residues. CDR3 region: CAWTNSLAGGRVEQYF. The CDR3 nucleotides are TGTGCCTGGACTAACTCCCTAGCGGGAGGGCGGGTCGAGCAGTACTTC.

The gene calls are TRBV5-1 and TRBJ2-7, with TRBD1 matching over 7 bases. The CDR3 contains 14 residues. Germline V gives CDR1 SGHRS, CDR2 YFSETQ. J was trimmed by 2 bases and V by 5 bases; bases with no gene match: 7. The CDR3 here is CASRNRGPTYEQYF. CDR3 nucleotide sequence: TGCGCCAGCAGGAACAGGGGACCTACCTACGAGCAGTACTTC.

The rearrangement joins TRBV5-4 to TRBJ1-5; TRBD1 is a possible D gene (5 bases). Per the germline V gene, CDR1 is SGHNT and CDR2 is YYREEE (reference sequence). The CDR3 consists of 16 residues. The V end was cut by 1 base, the J end by 3 bases, with 14 bases between. CDR3 amino acids: CASSLYGAPLNQPQHF. In DNA form, the CDR3 reads TGTGCCAGCAGCTTGTATGGGGCACCCCTCAATCAGCCCCAGCATTTT.

V and J are TRBV7-3 and TRBJ1-1; the D is unclear. The V end was cut by 5 bases, the J end by 0 bases, with 13 bases between. The V gene's germline CDR1 is SGHTA and CDR2 FQGTGA. This CDR3 comprises 15 residues. As DNA, the CDR3 is TGTGCCAGCAGCCCGGGAGGACTTATGAACACTGAAGCTTTCTTT. It specifies CASSPGGLMNTEAFF.

The chain is built from TRBV19 and TRBJ2-2, with TRBD2 identical over 13 bases. Germline-derived CDR1 and CDR2 are LNHDA and SQIVND (reference sequence). The CDR3 runs to 17 residues. V shed 1 base and J 5 bases; nucleotides not matched to a gene: 4. The CDR3 DNA reads TGTGCCAGTAGTATAGTTGGACTAGCGGGAGTTACCGGGGAGCTGTTTTTT. Protein: CASSIVGLAGVTGELFF.